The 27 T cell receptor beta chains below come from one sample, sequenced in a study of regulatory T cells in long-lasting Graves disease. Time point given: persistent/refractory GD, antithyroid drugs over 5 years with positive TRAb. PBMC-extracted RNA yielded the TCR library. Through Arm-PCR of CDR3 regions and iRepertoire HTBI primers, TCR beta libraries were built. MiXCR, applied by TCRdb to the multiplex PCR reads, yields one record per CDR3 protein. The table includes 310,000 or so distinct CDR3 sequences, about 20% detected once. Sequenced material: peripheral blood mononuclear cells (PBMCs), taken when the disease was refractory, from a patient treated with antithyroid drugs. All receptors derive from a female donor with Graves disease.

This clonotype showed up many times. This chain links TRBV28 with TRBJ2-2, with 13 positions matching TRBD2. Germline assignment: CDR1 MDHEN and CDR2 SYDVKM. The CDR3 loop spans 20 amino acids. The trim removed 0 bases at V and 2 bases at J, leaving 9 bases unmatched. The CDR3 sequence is CASSLWRRTSGSANTGELFF. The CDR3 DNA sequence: TGTGCCAGCAGTTTATGGCGGAGGACTAGCGGGAGTGCAAACACCGGGGAGCTGTTTTTT.

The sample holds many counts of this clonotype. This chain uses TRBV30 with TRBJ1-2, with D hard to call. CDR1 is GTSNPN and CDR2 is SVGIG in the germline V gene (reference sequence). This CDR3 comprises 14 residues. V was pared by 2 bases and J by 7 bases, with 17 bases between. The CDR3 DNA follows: TGTGCCTGGAGTAAAGGTCCCAGAGCAATTGGCTACACCTTC. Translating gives CAWSKGPRAIGYTF. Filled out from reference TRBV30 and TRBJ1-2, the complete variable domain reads SQTIHQWPATLVQPVGSPLSLECTVEGTSNPNLYWYRQAAGRGLQLLFYSVGIGQISSEVPQNLSASRPQDRQFILSSKKLLLSDSGFYLCAWSKGPRAIGYTFGSGTRLTVV.

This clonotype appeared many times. In DNA, the CDR3 is TGCAGTGCCGGACAGGATCGCACTGAAGCTTTCTTT. This gives the protein CSAGQDRTEAFF. The chain combines TRBV20-1 with TRBJ1-1; 7 nucleotides match TRBD1. The CDR3 covers 12 residues. After removal of 6 bases from V and 4 bases from J, the junction contained 5 bases not matched to a gene. Germline V gives CDR1 DFQATT, CDR2 SNEGSKA (reference sequence).

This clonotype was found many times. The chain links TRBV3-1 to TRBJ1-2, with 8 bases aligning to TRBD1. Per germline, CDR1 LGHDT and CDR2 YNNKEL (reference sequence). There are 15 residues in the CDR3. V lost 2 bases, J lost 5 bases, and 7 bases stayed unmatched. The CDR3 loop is CASSQIMTGEYGYTF. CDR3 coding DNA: TGTGCCAGCAGCCAAATAATGACAGGGGAATATGGCTACACCTTC.

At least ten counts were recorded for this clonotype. CDR3 sequence: CAISESWLREGRSETQYF. CDR3 in DNA: TGTGCCATCAGTGAGTCTTGGTTGCGGGAGGGTCGTTCGGAGACCCAGTACTTC. The rearrangement joins TRBV10-3 to TRBJ2-5; 9 bases map to TRBD2. Trimming took 0 bases from V and 5 from J; bases not matched to a gene: 13. CDR1 is ENHRY, CDR2 SYGVKD, per germline. This CDR3 contains 18 residues.

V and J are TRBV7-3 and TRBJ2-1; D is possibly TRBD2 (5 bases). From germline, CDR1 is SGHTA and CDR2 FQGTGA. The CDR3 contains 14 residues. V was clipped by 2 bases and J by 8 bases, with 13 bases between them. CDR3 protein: CASSLFRLRDEQFF. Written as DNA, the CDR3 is TGTGCCAGCAGCTTATTTCGGTTGAGGGATGAGCAGTTCTTC.

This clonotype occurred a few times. CDR3 sequence reads: CAWRETGAGGYTF. For the CDR3, the DNA is TGTGCCTGGAGGGAGACAGGGGCTGGGGGCTACACCTTC. V and J are TRBV30 and TRBJ1-2, with 8 bases fitting TRBD1. Germline lookup yields CDR1 GTSNPN and CDR2 SVGIG (reference sequence). The V segment lost 3 bases and the J segment 8 bases; nucleotides outside the gene matches: 8. This CDR3 comprises 13 residues. The variable domain in full, completed from reference TRBV30 and TRBJ1-2, reads SQTIHQWPATLVQPVGSPLSLECTVEGTSNPNLYWYRQAAGRGLQLLFYSVGIGQISSEVPQNLSASRPQDRQFILSSKKLLLSDSGFYLCAWRETGAGGYTFGSGTRLTVV.

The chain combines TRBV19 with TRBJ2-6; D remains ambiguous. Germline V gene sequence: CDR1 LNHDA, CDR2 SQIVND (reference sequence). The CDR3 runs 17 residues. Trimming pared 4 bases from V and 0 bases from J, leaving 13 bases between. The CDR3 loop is CASSTGRGISGANVLTF. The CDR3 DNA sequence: TGTGCCAGTAGTACCGGGCGTGGAATCTCTGGGGCCAACGTCCTGACTTTC.

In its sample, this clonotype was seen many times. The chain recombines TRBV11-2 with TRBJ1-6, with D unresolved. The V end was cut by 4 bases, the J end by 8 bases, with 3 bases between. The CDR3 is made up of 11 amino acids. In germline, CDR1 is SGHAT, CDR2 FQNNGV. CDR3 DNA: TGTGCCAGCAGCTCAGATTCACCCCTCCACTTT. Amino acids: CASSSDSPLHF.

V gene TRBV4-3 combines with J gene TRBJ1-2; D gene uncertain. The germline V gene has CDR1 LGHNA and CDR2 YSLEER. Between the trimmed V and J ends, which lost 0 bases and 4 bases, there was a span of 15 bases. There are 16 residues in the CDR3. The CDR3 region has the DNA TGCGCCAGCAGCCAAGAAAGTCTGACCGGGAGCTATGGCTACACCTTC. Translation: CASSQESLTGSYGYTF.

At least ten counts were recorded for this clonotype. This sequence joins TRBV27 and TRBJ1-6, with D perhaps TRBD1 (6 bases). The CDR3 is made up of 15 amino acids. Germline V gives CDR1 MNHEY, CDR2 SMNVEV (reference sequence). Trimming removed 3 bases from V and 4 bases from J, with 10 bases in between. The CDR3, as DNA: TGTGCCAGCAGTTTCGGGACAACTTATAATTCACCCCTCCACTTT. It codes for CASSFGTTYNSPLHF.

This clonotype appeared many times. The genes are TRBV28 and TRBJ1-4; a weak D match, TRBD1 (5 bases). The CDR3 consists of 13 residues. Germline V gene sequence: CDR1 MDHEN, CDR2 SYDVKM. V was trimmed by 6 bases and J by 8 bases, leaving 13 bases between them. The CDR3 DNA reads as TGTGCCAGCAGCCGGGTGGGGCAGGAAAAACTGTTTTTT. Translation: CASSRVGQEKLFF. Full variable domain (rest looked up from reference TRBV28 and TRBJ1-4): DVKVTQSSRYLVKRTGEKVFLECVQDMDHENMFWYRQDPGLGLRLIYFSYDVKMKEKGDIPEGYSVSREKKERFSLILESASTNQTSMYLCASSRVGQEKLFFGSGTQLSVL.

CDR3 bases: TGTGCCAGTATTGCCCGACTTAGTGCAGGGGGAAATCAGCCCCAGCATTTT. It encodes CASIARLSAGGNQPQHF. This chain joins TRBV19 and TRBJ1-5; 7 bases match TRBD1. Looked up from germline, CDR1 is LNHDA and CDR2 is SQIVND (reference sequence). V lost 7 bases and J lost 4; bases outside the gene matches: 16. The CDR3 is made up of 17 amino acids.

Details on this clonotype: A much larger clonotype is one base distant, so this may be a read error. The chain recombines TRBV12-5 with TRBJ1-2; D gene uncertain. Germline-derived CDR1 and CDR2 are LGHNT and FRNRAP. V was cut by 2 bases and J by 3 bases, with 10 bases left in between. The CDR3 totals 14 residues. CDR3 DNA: TGTGCTAGTGGTTTGCCCCGACGGCACTATGGCTACACCTTC. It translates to CASGLPRRHYGYTF.

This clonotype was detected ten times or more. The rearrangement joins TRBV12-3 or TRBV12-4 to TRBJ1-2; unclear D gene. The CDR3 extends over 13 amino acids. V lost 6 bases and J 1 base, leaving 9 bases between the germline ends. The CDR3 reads CASRTDGNYGYTF. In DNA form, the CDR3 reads TGTGCCAGCAGAACGGACGGTAACTATGGCTACACCTTC.

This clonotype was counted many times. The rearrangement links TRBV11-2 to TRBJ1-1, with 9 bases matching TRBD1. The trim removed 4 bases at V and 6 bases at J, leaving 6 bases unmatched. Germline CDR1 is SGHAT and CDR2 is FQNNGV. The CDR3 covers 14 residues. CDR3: CASSSTGGSAEAFF. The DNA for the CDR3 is TGTGCCAGCAGCTCGACAGGGGGTAGCGCTGAAGCTTTCTTT.

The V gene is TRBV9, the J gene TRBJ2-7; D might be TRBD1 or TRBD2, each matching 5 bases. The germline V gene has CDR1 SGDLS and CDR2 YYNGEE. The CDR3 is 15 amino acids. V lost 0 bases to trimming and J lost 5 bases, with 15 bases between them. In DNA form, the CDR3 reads TGTGCCAGCAGCGTAGGTAGGGACCTTGGGAACGAGCAGTACTTC. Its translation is CASSVGRDLGNEQYF.

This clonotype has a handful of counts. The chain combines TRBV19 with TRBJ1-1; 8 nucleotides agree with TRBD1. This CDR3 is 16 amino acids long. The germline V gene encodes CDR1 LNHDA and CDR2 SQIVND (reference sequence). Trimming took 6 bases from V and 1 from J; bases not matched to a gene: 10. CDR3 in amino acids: CASREKRQGWNTEAFF. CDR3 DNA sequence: TGTGCCAGTAGGGAAAAGAGACAGGGGTGGAACACTGAAGCTTTCTTT.

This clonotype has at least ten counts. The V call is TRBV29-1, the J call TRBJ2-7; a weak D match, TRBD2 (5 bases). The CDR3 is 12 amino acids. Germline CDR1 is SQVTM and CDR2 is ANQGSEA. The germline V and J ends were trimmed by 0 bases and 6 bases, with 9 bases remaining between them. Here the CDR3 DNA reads TGCAGCGTTGAAGAGGGAGCTGGCGAGCAGTACTTC. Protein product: CSVEEGAGEQYF.

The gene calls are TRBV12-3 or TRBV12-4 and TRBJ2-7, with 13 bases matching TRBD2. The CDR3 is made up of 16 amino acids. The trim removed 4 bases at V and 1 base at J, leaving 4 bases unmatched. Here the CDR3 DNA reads TGTGCCAGCAGTTCCGGGACTAGCGGGATGTCCTACGAGCAGTACTTC. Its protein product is CASSSGTSGMSYEQYF.

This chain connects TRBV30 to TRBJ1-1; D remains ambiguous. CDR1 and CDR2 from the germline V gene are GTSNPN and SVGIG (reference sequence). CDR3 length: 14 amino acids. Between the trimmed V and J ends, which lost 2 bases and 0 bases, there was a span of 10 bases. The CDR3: CAWSSVQLNTEAFF. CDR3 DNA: TGTGCCTGGAGTTCGGTACAGCTGAACACTGAAGCTTTCTTT.

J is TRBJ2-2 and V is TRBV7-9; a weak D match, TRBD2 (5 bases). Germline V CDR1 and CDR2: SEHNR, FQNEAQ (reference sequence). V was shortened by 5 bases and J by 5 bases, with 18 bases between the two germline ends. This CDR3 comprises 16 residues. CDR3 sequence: CASSTEMVLETGELFF. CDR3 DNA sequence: TGTGCCAGCAGCACCGAAATGGTACTAGAAACCGGGGAGCTGTTTTTT.

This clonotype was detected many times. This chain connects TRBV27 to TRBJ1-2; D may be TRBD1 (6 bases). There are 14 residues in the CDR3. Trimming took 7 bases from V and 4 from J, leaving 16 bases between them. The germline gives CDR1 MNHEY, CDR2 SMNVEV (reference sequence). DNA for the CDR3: TGTGCCAGCACCCCGGGGGGCCGTGGCTATGGCTACACCTTC. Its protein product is CASTPGGRGYGYTF.

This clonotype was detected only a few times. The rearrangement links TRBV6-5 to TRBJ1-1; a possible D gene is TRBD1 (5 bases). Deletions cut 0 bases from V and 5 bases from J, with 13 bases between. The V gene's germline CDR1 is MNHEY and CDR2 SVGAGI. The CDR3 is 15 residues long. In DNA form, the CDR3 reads TGTGCCAGCAGTTACTCTCAGGGATGGAGGACTGAAGCTTTCTTT. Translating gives CASSYSQGWRTEAFF.

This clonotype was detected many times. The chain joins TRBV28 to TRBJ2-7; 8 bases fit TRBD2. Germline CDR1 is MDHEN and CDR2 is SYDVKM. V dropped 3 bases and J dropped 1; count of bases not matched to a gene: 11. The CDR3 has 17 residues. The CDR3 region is CASSFGLSGTRSYEQYF. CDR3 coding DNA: TGTGCCAGCAGTTTCGGGTTATCCGGGACTAGATCCTACGAGCAGTACTTC.

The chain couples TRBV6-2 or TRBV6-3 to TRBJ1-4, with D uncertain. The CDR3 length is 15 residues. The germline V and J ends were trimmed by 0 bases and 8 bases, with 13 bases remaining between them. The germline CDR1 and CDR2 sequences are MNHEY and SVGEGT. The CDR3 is CASSYSLRGWEKLFF. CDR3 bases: TGTGCCAGCAGTTACTCCCTCCGGGGATGGGAAAAACTGTTTTTT.

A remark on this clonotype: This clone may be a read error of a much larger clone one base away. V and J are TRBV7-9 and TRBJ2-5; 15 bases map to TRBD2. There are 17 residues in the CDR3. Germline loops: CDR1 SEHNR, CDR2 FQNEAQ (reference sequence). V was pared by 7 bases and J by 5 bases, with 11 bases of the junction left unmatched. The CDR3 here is CASKPPGTSGGIETQYF. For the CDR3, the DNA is TGTGCCAGCAAACCTCCCGGGACTAGCGGGGGGATCGAGACCCAGTACTTC.